The next 16 T cell receptor beta chains were all read from a single sample in a study of T cell responses to AZD1222 COVID-19 vaccine. Profiled with immunoSEQ multiplex PCR; TCRdb holds only in-frame clones, not every one. The table records about 75,000 clones, around 88% of them present only once. Source: peripheral blood, taken 28 days after the second dose of the MenACWY control vaccine. These receptors originate from an adult who received the MenACWY meningococcal vaccine as a control.

This chain's CDR3 is CAWSRSRYEQYF. CDR3 DNA: TGTGCCTGGAGTCGGAGCCGCTACGAGCAGTACTTC. V gene TRBV30 combines with J gene TRBJ2-7; D call uncertain. CDR3 length equals 12 residues. V was pared by 2 bases and J by 3 bases, with 8 bases between. Germline V gene sequence: CDR1 GTSNPN, CDR2 SVGIG (reference sequence).

V gene TRBV7-2 combines with J gene TRBJ1-4; a weak D match, TRBD1 (6 bases). Trimming removed 4 bases at V and 5 bases at J, with 11 bases between. CDR1 SGHTA and CDR2 FQGNSA come from the germline V gene. The CDR3 loop spans 14 amino acids. In DNA form, the CDR3 reads TGTGCCAGCAGCTCAGGCCAGGGGAATGAAAAACTGTTTTTT. Translation: CASSSGQGNEKLFF.

V gene TRBV9 combines with J gene TRBJ1-3, with TRBD1 matching 8 bases. Trimming at V came to 0 bases and at J to 0 bases, leaving 2 bases not matched to a gene. Germline CDR1 is SGDLS and CDR2 is YYNGEE. The CDR3 is 16 residues long. The CDR3 sequence: CASSVGTGHSGNTIYF. Written as DNA, the CDR3 is TGTGCCAGCAGCGTAGGGACAGGGCACTCTGGAAACACCATATATTTT.

This chain joins TRBV19 and TRBJ1-5; TRBD1 agrees at 7 bases. Trimming cost V 3 bases and J 7 bases; bases outside gene matches: 15. CDR3 size: 17 residues. CDR1 and CDR2 from the germline V gene are LNHDA and SQIVND (reference sequence). In nucleotides, the CDR3 is TGTGCCAGTAGTATCCTCCTGACAGGGCTTCCAGAACAGCCCCAGCATTTT. This encodes CASSILLTGLPEQPQHF.

The J gene is TRBJ1-2, the V gene TRBV6-5; the D is unclear. The CDR3 is 13 amino acids. Germline V lookup: CDR1 MNHEY, CDR2 SVGAGI. V was clipped by 10 bases and J by 0 bases, with 12 bases between them. The CDR3 nucleotides read TGTGCCACCAGACTGAATCCTAACTATGGCTACACCTTC. As protein: CATRLNPNYGYTF.

This chain's CDR3 is CASSPTGRGETQYF. The CDR3 DNA follows: TGTGCCAGCAGCCCCACAGGGCGAGGAGAGACCCAGTACTTC. The chain is built from TRBV5-5 and TRBJ2-5, with D perhaps matching TRBD1 (6 bases). V shed 4 bases and J shed 4 bases, with 14 bases lying between them. The CDR3 spans 14 residues. Germline CDR1 SGHKS, CDR2 YYEKEE (reference sequence).

V usage is TRBV9 and J usage is TRBJ1-1, with 7 bases matching TRBD1. Unmatched junction bases numbered 5, after V lost 0 bases and J lost 3 bases. The CDR3 is 15 residues long. The germline V gene encodes CDR1 SGDLS and CDR2 YYNGEE. Here the CDR3 DNA reads TGTGCCAGCAGCGTAGGTACAGGGGTTGACACTGAAGCTTTCTTT. This sequence encodes CASSVGTGVDTEAFF.

This clone counts as medium-sized. The chain has TRBV4-3 and TRBJ2-7; tentatively, D is TRBD1 or TRBD2 (6 bases each). Looked up from germline, CDR1 is LGHNA and CDR2 is YSLEER. Deletions cut 0 bases from V and 6 bases from J, with 15 bases between. The CDR3 consists of 15 residues. The CDR3 protein is CASSQDLSQGGEQYF. The CDR3 coding sequence is TGCGCCAGCAGCCAAGATTTATCACAGGGAGGCGAGCAGTACTTC.

This clone appeared a single time. CDR3 coding DNA: TGTGCCAGCAGTTACTCCGGACAGGGGGACTATGGCTACACCTTC. It specifies CASSYSGQGDYGYTF. The rearrangement uses TRBV6-2 or TRBV6-3 and TRBJ1-2; 10 bases match TRBD1. V gave up 0 bases and J gave up 3 bases; unmatched junction bases: 1. The CDR3 has 15 amino acids. Germline CDR1 MNHEY, CDR2 SVGEGT.

This clone was detected once. The chain has TRBV6-5 and TRBJ1-5, with D unclear. The CDR3 is 13 residues long. Germline V gives CDR1 MNHEY, CDR2 SVGAGI. Trimming cost V 6 bases and J 0 bases, with 6 bases left between them. In nucleotides, the CDR3 is TGTGCCAGCAGGACAACTAGCAATCAGCCCCAGCATTTT. Translating gives CASRTTSNQPQHF.

This rearrangement joins TRBV18 to TRBJ1-3, with TRBD1 matching 10 bases. The CDR3 totals 18 residues. Germline CDR1 KGHSH, CDR2 LQKENI. Trimming took 5 bases from V and 1 from J; bases not matched to a gene: 11. This chain's CDR3 is CASSFGTGARGSGNTIYF. CDR3 in DNA: TGTGCCAGCTCATTTGGGACAGGGGCTCGAGGTTCTGGAAACACCATATATTTT.

The J gene is TRBJ2-3, the V gene TRBV9; D may be TRBD2 (5 bases). Trimming took 0 bases from V and 2 from J, leaving 13 bases between them. The germline V gene encodes CDR1 SGDLS and CDR2 YYNGEE. The CDR3 covers 16 residues. The CDR3 DNA is TGTGCCAGCAGCGTAGGTCCTAGCCGAGACACAGATACGCAGTATTTT. Amino acids: CASSVGPSRDTDTQYF. Supplemented by reference TRBV9 and TRBJ2-3, the full variable domain reads DSGVTQTPKHLITATGQRVTLRCSPRSGDLSVYWYQQSLDQGLQFLIQYYNGEERAKGNILERFSAQQFPDLHSELNLSSLELGDSALYFCASSVGPSRDTDTQYFGPGTRLTVL.

The chain combines TRBV10-3 with TRBJ1-1; a possible D gene is TRBD1 (5 bases). Trimming stripped 7 bases from V and 8 bases from J, with 17 bases between. The CDR3 length is 13 residues. Germline CDR1 reads ENHRY; CDR2 reads SYGVKD. The CDR3: CAITPRGSEEAFF. In nucleotides, the CDR3 is TGTGCCATCACCCCGCGGGGGTCCGAAGAAGCTTTCTTT.

The V call is TRBV6-5, the J call TRBJ2-7; the D gene could be TRBD1 or TRBD2 (6 bases each). CDR1 and CDR2 from the germline V gene are MNHEY and SVGAGI. Trimming cost V 10 bases and J 4 bases, with 17 bases left between them. The CDR3 is 13 residues long. CDR3 in amino acids: CATSGGLKYEQYF. The CDR3 bases are TGTGCCACTTCTGGGGGGCTGAAATACGAGCAGTACTTC.

The V and J genes are TRBV19 and TRBJ2-1, with D perhaps matching TRBD1 (6 bases). Germline-derived CDR1 and CDR2 are LNHDA and SQIVND (reference sequence). CDR3 length: 16 amino acids. V was trimmed by 2 bases and J by 9 bases, leaving 20 bases between them. CDR3 nucleotides: TGTGCCAGTAGTATAATCAAGCAGCTACAAGGGGGTGAGCAGTTCTTC. Its protein is CASSIIKQLQGGEQFF.

This clone was recorded once. The gene calls are TRBV7-8 and TRBJ1-5, with D unresolved. V shed 0 bases and J shed 0 bases, with 3 bases lying between them. The germline CDR1 and CDR2 sequences are SGHVS and FQNEAQ. CDR3 length: 14 residues. DNA for the CDR3: TGTGCCAGCAGCTTAGCTGATAGCAATCAGCCCCAGCATTTT. It encodes CASSLADSNQPQHF.